This T cell receptor (beta chain) was captured by sequencing in a study of CD8 T cells in Susac syndrome. The study, taken as a whole, reports: The study conceded that relatively few individuals underwent its TCR sequencing and HLA analysis.

This clonotype has just a few counts. The antigen is undetermined. The CDR3 is made up of 15 amino acids. Germline CDR1 SGHDT, CDR2 YYEEEE. The ends were cut back, 0 bases at V and 4 bases at J, with 13 bases in the middle. Random hexamers primed reverse transcription of about 0.5 to 1 ug RNA. MiXCR was run by TCRdb on the immunoSEQ multiplex PCR reads, yielding one entry per CDR3 protein. The sample carries approximately 300,000 distinct CDR3 sequences, 85% recorded once. The chain carries TRBV5-6 and TRBJ1-1; D not certain. The clonotype comes from a human donor with multiple sclerosis. The sample comprised CD8+ T cells from PBMCs. CDR3 loop: CASSLARRHSTEAFF. CDR3 sequence (DNA): TGTGCCAGCAGCTTGGCCCGTCGGCACAGCACTGAAGCTTTCTTT.